This T cell receptor (beta chain) originates from a study of CD4 T cells in relation to SARS-CoV-2 and coronaviruses (dated by TCRdb to 2020 to 2023). At the level of the whole study: In the ViraFEST assay, PBMCs were cultured with antigen for less than 11 days, after which TCR beta CDR3s were sequenced to identify clonal expansions specific to the antigen. The full convalescent cohort of 12 to 13 patients had a median age of roughly 35 years, ranging from roughly 21 to 80 years. Memory CD4+ T cell crossreactivity between SARS-CoV-2 and common cold coronavirus spike proteins was assessed at the TCR clonotype level in the study. For other donors in the study, expansion assays were sequenced with a different, Illumina-based TCR-beta assay. HLA restriction was mapped for shared crossreactive spike epitopes using patient-derived lymphoblastoid cell lines. Among the approximately twelve convalescent patients, 8 males and 4 females were included, and two of the subjects were Hispanic. The Adaptive Biotechnologies TCR-sequencing kit was used to sequence samples from a few pre-COVID donors and the naive versus memory experiments, whereas other data were Illumina-based. The study at large found these results: Because the crossreactivity analysis focused on spike protein, crossreactivity against other viral proteins was not assessed. No donor contributed both pre-pandemic and post-infection samples, which limited tracing the source of pre-existing responses. Small numbers of patients and of tested TCRs were a limitation of the study. Memory CD4+ clonotypes crossrecognizing SARS-CoV-2 and at least one common cold coronavirus spike were found in approximately 60% of donors. Naive versus memory sequencing indicated the assay detects memory recall responses rather than primary responses primed during culture. Crossreactive clones showed significantly weaker SARS-CoV-2-driven expansion than monoreactive clones, consistent with antigenic imprinting.

This clone came up a few times. Its antigen is still unknown. One base away there is no much larger clone; base qualities are not given. DNA from CEF-cultured naive and memory CD4+ T cells underwent immunoSEQ TCR-beta sequencing at survey level. As for the authors' bioinformatics: During preprocessing, nonproductive sequences were removed, as were CDR3s that did not start with C, did not end with F or W, or were shorter than 7 amino acids. Antigen-specific clonotypes were called with the MANAFEST web app, based on expansion relative to reference and other culture wells. A clone counted as positive if significantly expanded in 2 of 3 replicate wells versus the reference culture at FDR below 0.05. For a clone to be considered positive, significant expansion relative to all other tandem wells and an odds ratio above 5 were also required. Cultured and uncultured naive and memory CD4+ repertoires were searched for previously identified spike- and CEF-reactive CDR3s. After three terminal residues were trimmed from each end, CDR3 homology was quantified as pairwise Levenshtein distance using the stringdist R package. Imported from immuneACCESS, the table was reduced by TCRdb to in-frame sequences with V and J called. These copies leave out some clones; in studies compared against another copy, an unresolved V gene accounts for under half, and the cause of the remainder is not known. That table gives V, J and clone size, and the DNA gave D and trimming. The sample table records over 35,000 clones; roughly 80% of these occur just once. The ten top clones hold roughly 21% of the sample.

V is pared back by 5 bases and J by 11 bases, with 21 bases lying between the germline termini. The CDR3 has 14 amino acids, counting the end cysteine and phenylalanine. Only the CDR3 part of the read is kept: 42 bases, read in frame from the first base. Looking up the germline V gene yields CDR1 SNHLY and CDR2 FYNNEI. Naive and memory CD4+ T cells were separated from cryopreserved PBMCs through CD4 enrichment, which was followed by EasySep naive CD4+ T cell enrichment. For around 9 days, sorted naive or memory CD4+ T cells (over 95,000) were cultured at a 1:1 ratio with T cell-depleted PBMCs and CEF peptides. In general, triplicate replicate wells were used for every peptide culture condition. Ficoll-Paque PLUS gradient centrifugation was used to isolate PBMCs from leukapheresis product or whole blood. PBMCs were either used fresh in the expansion assay or cryopreserved at -140 degrees C. The QIAamp Micro DNA Kit was used to extract genomic DNA from the CD4+ T cells.

In this chain, TRBV2 is recombined with TRBJ1-1; the D gene is unclear. The sample consisted of memory CD4+ T cells from PBMCs, cultured in vitro. The intended sense of this specimen's cell subset or site label: memory (non-naive) CD4+ T cells. The TCR sequence derives from an adult with COVID-19. The CDR3 protein sequence reads: CASSTSPQAAQAFF. The sequenced DNA: TGTGCCAGCAGTACCTCGCCCCAGGCTGCGCAGGCTTTCTTT.